This T cell receptor (beta chain) was recovered during a study of blood T cell repertoires in COVID-19. About the research overall: Donors in the United States, Italy and Spain gave samples during acute or convalescent COVID-19. T cells, B-cell-depleted T cells, or PBMCs provided the cDNA or gDNA that served as material.

How the authors handled the data: Reference gene primer amplification in the assay estimated nucleated cell counts. Here immunoSEQ multiplex PCR was the method, and the copy in TCRdb shows in-frame clones only, minus some. The V and J calls and the clone size are those of that table, but D and trimming were determined from the DNA. Among 390,000 or so clones listed, about 87% were seen once. This clone was seen only a few times. In Seattle, patients joined the study during active infection and were tracked longitudinally. CDR1 and CDR2 from the germline V gene are SGHRS and YFSETQ. This CDR3 is 14 amino acids long. Trimming cost V 1 base and J 5 bases, with 12 bases left between them.

Sequenced material: peripheral blood. The rearrangement links TRBV5-1 to TRBJ1-1; D is unresolved. The TCR was taken from a woman in her thirties with COVID-19, enrolled during active disease. For the CDR3, the DNA is TGCGCCAGCAGCTTGTTGCGGGCGGGGACTGAAGCTTTCTTT. Its translation is CASSLLRAGTEAFF.